These 21 T cell receptor beta chains were sequenced from one sample in a study of T cells in Graves' hyperthyroidism and ophthalmopathy. TCR beta CDR3 sequences were amplified from RNA transcripts. Initially, a first-round RT-PCR of the TCR CDR3 employed the HTBI primer set. From the multiplex PCR reads, TCRdb called clonotypes with MiXCR, one entry per CDR3 protein. The sample includes approximately 520,000 distinct CDR3 sequences, approximately 25% seen only once; the top ten take roughly 12%. Sequencing input: blood. These receptors were obtained from a woman aged 25 to 45 with Graves' ophthalmopathy.

This clonotype was seen ten or more times. This chain joins TRBV6-1 and TRBJ1-2; 8 nucleotides match TRBD1. CDR3 length: 13 residues. CDR1 is MNHNS, CDR2 SASEGT, per germline. The trim removed 4 bases at V and 4 bases at J, leaving 2 bases unmatched. CDR3 sequence: CASSGQGSYGYTF. CDR3 coding DNA: TGTGCCAGCAGTGGACAGGGGTCCTATGGCTACACCTTC.

The gene calls are TRBV6-1 and TRBJ1-1; 7 nucleotides agree with TRBD1. J was trimmed by 3 bases and V by 6 bases; bases with no gene match: 7. The CDR3 runs to 14 residues. Germline V gene data show CDR1 as MNHNS and CDR2 as SASEGT. CDR3 loop: CASRGRDRYTEAFF. The CDR3 DNA sequence: TGTGCCAGCAGAGGCCGGGACAGATACACTGAAGCTTTCTTT.

This clonotype was observed many times. The chain combines TRBV6-4 with TRBJ2-3; 7 positions match TRBD2. The CDR3 has 16 residues. Germline CDR1 reads MRHNA; CDR2 reads SNTAGT. Trimming cost V 2 bases and J 2 bases; bases outside gene matches: 7. In nucleotides, the CDR3 is TGTGCCAGCAGTGACCGCGGACTAGGAACCACAGATACGCAGTATTTT. This codes for CASSDRGLGTTDTQYF.

V gene TRBV12-3 or TRBV12-4 combines with J gene TRBJ1-1; D unresolved. Trimming removed 6 bases at V and 7 bases at J, with 15 bases between. CDR3 length: 13 amino acids. The CDR3 DNA is TGTGCCAGCAGCCTCGCGCAGGAAAATGAAGCTTTCTTT. This gives the protein CASSLAQENEAFF.

This clonotype was counted at least ten times. The genes are TRBV16 and TRBJ1-2; 7 nucleotides agree with TRBD1. Germline-derived CDR1 and CDR2 are KGHSY and FQNENV. J was trimmed by 4 bases and V by 4 bases; bases with no gene match: 6. There are 14 residues in the CDR3. CDR3 DNA: TGTGCCAGCAGCCGCCGACAGGGCCGCTATGGCTACACCTTC. Translation: CASSRRQGRYGYTF.

This clonotype was recorded many times. The chain combines TRBV6-5 with TRBJ2-5; 8 bases line up with TRBD1. The CDR3 has 17 amino acids. CDR1 is MNHEY, CDR2 SVGAGI, per germline. Germline trimming cut 0 bases from V and 4 bases from J; bases unmatched to any gene: 10. The CDR3 region is CASSYSSVQGDLETQYF. CDR3 sequence (DNA): TGTGCCAGCAGTTACTCGAGCGTACAGGGGGATTTAGAGACCCAGTACTTC.

This clonotype was detected ten times or more. The rearrangement links TRBV5-1 to TRBJ2-3; D is unclear. There are 11 residues in the CDR3. V lost 7 bases to trimming and J lost 7 bases, with 10 bases between them. Per germline, CDR1 SGHRS and CDR2 YFSETQ. The CDR3 bases are TGCGCCAGCTCTTCGGAGTATACGCAGTATTTT. Protein: CASSSEYTQYF. The variable domain in full, completed from reference TRBV5-1 and TRBJ2-3, reads KAGVTQTPRYLIKTRGQQVTLSCSPISGHRSVSWYQQTPGQGLQFLFEYFSETQRNKGNFPGRFSGRQFSNSRSEMNVSTLELGDSALYLCASSSEYTQYFGPGTRLTVL.

This chain links TRBV4-3 with TRBJ2-2, with D tentatively TRBD1 (5 bases). This CDR3 has 16 amino acids. CDR1 is LGHNA and CDR2 is YSLEER in the germline V gene. V was cut by 1 base and J by 1 base, with 10 bases left in between. The CDR3 sequence: CASSQGIGQNTGELFF. The CDR3, as DNA: TGCGCCAGCAGCCAAGGTATCGGACAGAACACCGGGGAGCTGTTTTTT.

The CDR3 here is CAWSVGQGAISNQPQHF. CDR3 in DNA: TGTGCCTGGAGTGTCGGACAGGGGGCGATAAGCAATCAGCCCCAGCATTTT. The rearrangement links TRBV30 to TRBJ1-5, with 11 bases lining up with TRBD1. The CDR3 runs to 17 residues. Unmatched junction bases numbered 5, after V lost 0 bases and J lost 1 base. The germline CDR1 and CDR2 sequences are GTSNPN and SVGIG (reference sequence). Drawing the rest from reference TRBV30 and TRBJ1-5, the complete variable domain is SQTIHQWPATLVQPVGSPLSLECTVEGTSNPNLYWYRQAAGRGLQLLFYSVGIGQISSEVPQNLSASRPQDRQFILSSKKLLLSDSGFYLCAWSVGQGAISNQPQHFGDGTRLSIL.

There are many counts of this clonotype. This rearrangement joins TRBV6-2 or TRBV6-3 to TRBJ2-3; D call uncertain. Trimming removed 2 bases from V and 4 bases from J, with 4 bases in between. This CDR3 has 12 residues. The V gene's germline CDR1 is MNHEY and CDR2 SVGEGT. The CDR3 DNA follows: TGTGCCAGCAGTTACCGGGCAGATACGCAGTATTTT. This translates into CASSYRADTQYF.

This clonotype was found many times. The chain recombines TRBV6-1 with TRBJ1-2; D may be TRBD1 (5 bases). CDR1 MNHNS and CDR2 SASEGT come from the germline V gene. V was cut by 2 bases and J by 3 bases, with 7 bases left in between. The length of the CDR3 is 13 residues. CDR3: CASSEWGYYGYTF. CDR3 DNA sequence: TGTGCCAGCAGTGAATGGGGGTACTATGGCTACACCTTC.

This clonotype was found a few times. The chain combines TRBV5-1 with TRBJ1-1; no firm D call. The CDR3 is made up of 15 amino acids. Looked up from germline, CDR1 is SGHRS and CDR2 is YFSETQ. V lost 4 bases, J lost 0 bases, and 13 bases lay in between. The CDR3 sequence: CASSGGVSMNTEAFF. The CDR3 DNA is TGCGCCAGCAGCGGTGGGGTTTCCATGAACACTGAAGCTTTCTTT. Based on the CDR3 plus reference TRBV5-1 and TRBJ1-1, the full variable domain is KAGVTQTPRYLIKTRGQQVTLSCSPISGHRSVSWYQQTPGQGLQFLFEYFSETQRNKGNFPGRFSGRQFSNSRSEMNVSTLELGDSALYLCASSGGVSMNTEAFFGQGTRLTVV.

The chain joins TRBV5-8 to TRBJ1-2; D is perhaps TRBD1 (6 bases). V was trimmed by 4 bases and J by 6 bases, leaving 16 bases between them. The CDR3 contains 14 residues. Germline assignment: CDR1 SGHTS and CDR2 YDEGEE. The CDR3 reads CASSKGGPTDGYTF. The CDR3 DNA reads TGTGCCAGCAGCAAGGGGGGACCTACAGATGGCTACACCTTC.

This clonotype has just a few counts. CDR3 sequence reads: CASSSRLDLREQYV. The CDR3 DNA reads as TGTGCCAGCAGCTCCCGACTAGACCTACGAGAGCAGTACGTC. V is TRBV6-2 or TRBV6-3 and J is TRBJ2-7; D may be TRBD2 (6 bases). CDR3 size: 14 residues. Germline CDR1 MNHEY, CDR2 SVGEGT. Trimming took off 6 bases at V and 7 bases at J, with 19 bases between the two ends.

This clonotype appeared many times. The rearrangement uses TRBV7-9 and TRBJ2-5, with D possibly TRBD1 on 7 matching bases. Germline values: CDR1 SEHNR, CDR2 FQNEAQ (reference sequence). Trimming pared 1 base from V and 0 bases from J, leaving 12 bases between. This CDR3 contains 16 residues. The CDR3 nucleotides read TGTGCCAGCAGCTTAGAGCAGGGGGGCCACCAAGAGACCCAGTACTTC. Its translation: CASSLEQGGHQETQYF.

This clonotype appeared many times. The chain combines TRBV14 with TRBJ1-1; D gene ambiguous. Trimming left V 3 bases short and J 3 bases short, with 8 bases between. Germline V gene lookup returns CDR1 SGHDN and CDR2 FVKESK. The CDR3 consists of 13 residues. DNA of the CDR3: TGTGCCAGCAGCCAGTTAGCGGACACTGAAGCTTTCTTT. It encodes CASSQLADTEAFF.

The rearrangement joins TRBV29-1 to TRBJ1-5, with unresolved D. V lost 3 bases to trimming and J lost 2 bases, with 8 bases between them. CDR3 length: 13 residues. Per germline, CDR1 SQVTM and CDR2 ANQGSEA. Here the CDR3 DNA reads TGCAGCGTTGAGGTGGCGCGCAATCAGCCCCAGCATTTT. Translated: CSVEVARNQPQHF.

This clonotype was seen at least ten times. The rearrangement uses TRBV18 and TRBJ1-1; a weak D match, TRBD1 (5 bases). V dropped 3 bases and J dropped 0 bases, with 11 bases sitting between them. CDR3 length: 15 residues. Germline assignment: CDR1 KGHSH and CDR2 LQKENI. The CDR3 spells CASSPPLGLNTEAFF. CDR3 DNA: TGTGCCAGCTCACCGCCCCTGGGGCTGAACACTGAAGCTTTCTTT.

In regard to this clonotype: This could be a read error, since a much larger clone is one nucleotide away. The gene calls are TRBV5-8 and TRBJ1-1; 8 bases map to TRBD1. Germline V gives CDR1 SGHTS, CDR2 YDEGEE. The CDR3 totals 14 residues. The CDR3 loop reads CVSRQGQAYTEAFF. The CDR3 DNA follows: TGTGTCAGCAGGCAGGGACAGGCGTACACTGAAGCTTTCTTT.

This clonotype was seen ten or more times. V usage is TRBV28 and J usage is TRBJ1-6; no clear D gene. CDR1 MDHEN and CDR2 SYDVKM come from the germline V gene. The CDR3 spans 16 residues. Between the trimmed V and J ends, which lost 7 bases and 0 bases, there was a span of 13 bases. CDR3 amino acids: CASNLDVRSYNSPLHF. The CDR3 nucleotides read TGTGCCAGCAATTTGGACGTTCGCTCCTATAATTCACCCCTCCACTTT.

This clonotype occurred many times. The chain carries TRBV12-3 or TRBV12-4 and TRBJ1-5; D may be TRBD1 (5 bases). V lost 6 bases and J 0 bases, leaving 9 bases between the germline ends. The CDR3 spans 14 residues. CDR3 DNA: TGTGCCAGCAGCCTACAGGATAGCAATCAGCCCCAGCATTTT. Encoded protein: CASSLQDSNQPQHF.